This T cell receptor beta chain was sequenced during a study of blood T cell repertoires in COVID-19. Clones were sequenced by immunoSEQ multiplex PCR, and TCRdb holds only the in-frame ones, with some missing. The profile shows about 200,000 clones, more than 75% of them singletons. The V gene lost 6 bases and the J gene lost 5 bases, with 13 bases spanning the gap. Germline loops: CDR1 SEHNR, CDR2 FQNEAQ (reference sequence). This CDR3 has 13 residues. The TCR was taken from a man aged 35 to 55 with acute COVID-19. The sequencing sample was made of PBMCs or T cells enriched from blood (not recorded which). The chain combines TRBV7-9 with TRBJ1-1, with unresolved D. The CDR3 bases are TGTGCCAGCAGGTTCCCTATGGTGACTGAAGCTTTCTTT. Translating gives CASRFPMVTEAFF.